Following are 28 T cell receptor beta chains from one sample sequenced in a study of shared clonotypes between healthy human individuals. Sequencing used immunoSEQ multiplex PCR; TCRdb keeps in-frame clones, though not all of them. The repertoire consists of about 590,000 clones, with about 95% occurring once and the leading ten covering around 0.11%. It was CD45RO-negative cells, positively selected for CCR7, that made up naive CD8 cells, with terminally differentiated effector memory CD45RA+ cells excluded. Sequenced: naive CD8+ T cells sorted from blood. The receptors come from a woman in her thirties in good health.

The chain recombines TRBV13 with TRBJ1-2, with D maybe TRBD1 (6 bases). The V gene's germline CDR1 is PRHDT and CDR2 FYEKMQ (reference sequence). The length of the CDR3 is 15 residues. The V end lost 1 base, the J end lost 8 bases, and 17 bases lay between the germline ends. The CDR3 is CASSLAGGGLIGYTF. In DNA, the CDR3 is TGTGCCAGCAGCTTAGCTGGCGGGGGGCTAATAGGCTACACCTTC.

The chain is built from TRBV11-2 and TRBJ2-1; D not resolved. This CDR3 has 13 residues. V dropped 3 bases and J dropped 12 bases, with 15 bases sitting between them. Germline V gene data show CDR1 as SGHAT and CDR2 as FQNNGV. The CDR3 bases are TGTGCCAGCAGCTTCCTTTTTCGGGTGGGGCAGTTCTTC. Encoded protein: CASSFLFRVGQFF.

The V call is TRBV6-5, the J call TRBJ2-1, with 9 bases matching TRBD2. This CDR3 comprises 15 residues. Trimming took 7 bases from V and 3 from J; bases not matched to a gene: 7. Per germline, CDR1 MNHEY and CDR2 SVGAGI. CDR3 loop: CASTQAGGLYNEQFF. In DNA, the CDR3 is TGTGCCAGCACCCAAGCGGGAGGACTCTACAATGAGCAGTTCTTC.

CDR3 sequence: CASSVATGESGANVLTF. Here the CDR3 DNA reads TGCGCCAGCAGCGTGGCGACAGGGGAATCTGGGGCCAACGTCCTGACTTTC. The V and J genes are TRBV5-1 and TRBJ2-6, with 8 bases lining up with TRBD1. The ends lost 4 bases at V and 1 base at J; junction bases unmatched: 7. The CDR3 loop spans 17 amino acids. CDR1 and CDR2 (germline): SGHRS, YFSETQ.

CDR3 sequence: CASSTPRAGRFSYNEQFF. The CDR3 region has the DNA TGTGCCAGCAGTACCCCCCGAGCGGGCCGATTCTCCTACAATGAGCAGTTCTTC. The chain links TRBV28 to TRBJ2-1; tentative D call: TRBD2 (6 bases). V was trimmed by 5 bases and J by 0 bases, leaving 20 bases between them. CDR1 MDHEN and CDR2 SYDVKM come from the germline V gene. The CDR3 has 18 residues.

This chain uses TRBV13 with TRBJ2-1, with TRBD2 identical over 7 bases. Looked up from germline, CDR1 is PRHDT and CDR2 is FYEKMQ (reference sequence). The CDR3 consists of 16 residues. V was pared by 1 base and J by 4 bases, with 7 bases of the junction left unmatched. CDR3: CASSLVPGGGYNEQFF. The DNA of the CDR3 is TGTGCCAGCAGCTTAGTTCCGGGAGGTGGATACAATGAGCAGTTCTTC.

The CDR3: CASRTGQGSSYEQYF. The DNA for the CDR3 is TGTGCCAGCAGGACGGGACAGGGAAGCTCCTACGAGCAGTACTTC. The chain has TRBV7-6 and TRBJ2-7; 9 positions match TRBD1. J was trimmed by 0 bases and V by 6 bases; bases with no gene match: 6. This CDR3 contains 15 residues. CDR1 and CDR2 from the germline V gene are SGHVS and FNYEAQ.

The rearrangement uses TRBV5-6 and TRBJ1-1; D call uncertain. The V gene's germline CDR1 is SGHDT and CDR2 YYEEEE. The length of the CDR3 is 16 residues. Trimming shortened V by 4 bases and J by 4 bases, and 20 bases separated the two germline ends. As DNA, the CDR3 is TGTGCCAGCAGCCCACAAAGAAGGGTGGCGGGCACTGAAGCTTTCTTT. Translating it yields CASSPQRRVAGTEAFF.

The chain uses TRBV5-8 and TRBJ2-3; no clear D. Trimming shortened V by 0 bases and J by 2 bases, and 7 bases separated the two germline ends. CDR1 is SGHTS, CDR2 YDEGEE, per germline. The length of the CDR3 is 14 residues. The CDR3 sequence is CASSLATYTDTQYF. The DNA for the CDR3 is TGTGCCAGCAGCTTGGCGACTTACACAGATACGCAGTATTTT.

V and J are TRBV4-1 and TRBJ2-5; tentatively, D is TRBD1 or TRBD2 (5 bases each). The J call may not be correct, given that the DNA end is closer to TRBJ2-7. Germline V gene lookup returns CDR1 MGHRA and CDR2 YSYEKL. The CDR3 length is 18 residues. CDR3 bases: TGCGCCAGCAGCCAGAGGGTGACAGCTGACGTCGGTACCTACGAGCAGTACTTC. Its translation: CASSQRVTADVGTYEQYF.

The chain links TRBV19 to TRBJ1-5; D may be TRBD1 (6 bases). With 10 bases removed from V and 7 bases from J, the gap between germline ends came to 14 bases. This CDR3 region has 12 residues. From germline, CDR1 is LNHDA and CDR2 SQIVND (reference sequence). DNA of the CDR3: TGTGCCATTGGGGTAGGGGGGCAGCCCCAGCATTTT. This encodes CAIGVGGQPQHF.

The CDR3 nucleotides are TGTGCCAGCAGAAGTGGGGGAAGGGTGGGCGAGCAGTACTTC. It is translated as CASRSGGRVGEQYF. This sequence joins TRBV27 and TRBJ2-7; either TRBD1 or TRBD2 may supply D (5 bases each). Deletions cut 6 bases from V and 6 bases from J, with 18 bases between. In germline, CDR1 is MNHEY, CDR2 SMNVEV (reference sequence). There are 14 residues in the CDR3.

This chain uses TRBV28 with TRBJ2-3, with 10 nucleotides matching TRBD2. The germline CDR1 and CDR2 sequences are MDHEN and SYDVKM. The CDR3 runs 20 residues. The V and J ends lost 8 bases and 2 bases, in that order; junction bases with no gene match: 22. In nucleotides, the CDR3 is TGTGCCAGCGGGACCCGCCACAGAGTCATACTAGCGGGGCTCACAGATACGCAGTATTTT. Its translation: CASGTRHRVILAGLTDTQYF.

The genes are TRBV30 and TRBJ2-1; 8 bases are shared with TRBD2. The CDR3 is made up of 13 amino acids. Germline CDR1 and CDR2: GTSNPN and SVGIG (reference sequence). In nucleotides, the CDR3 is TGTGCATGGGCTAGCGGGTCCTACAATGAGCAGTTCTTC. The encoded protein is CAWASGSYNEQFF.

This clone occurred a few times. The sample carries other DNA sequences with the same CDR3. The chain carries TRBV20-1 and TRBJ2-7; no reliable D call. Germline CDR1 DFQATT, CDR2 SNEGSKA (reference sequence). CDR3 length: 11 residues. Trimming shortened V by 2 bases and J by 3 bases, and 5 bases separated the two germline ends. CDR3 region: CSARLVYEQYF. Written as DNA, the CDR3 is TGCAGTGCTAGACTAGTCTACGAGCAGTACTTC.

CDR3 amino acids: CATRRLAGVRDNEQFF. Here the CDR3 DNA reads TGTGCCACCCGTCGGCTAGCGGGAGTAAGGGACAATGAGCAGTTCTTC. The genes are TRBV10-3 and TRBJ2-1; 10 bases line up with TRBD2. The trim removed 10 bases at V and 5 bases at J, leaving 14 bases unmatched. Germline V gene data show CDR1 as ENHRY and CDR2 as SYGVKD. This CDR3 spans 16 amino acids.

The V and J genes are TRBV30 and TRBJ2-1, with D maybe TRBD2 (5 bases). Germline CDR1 is GTSNPN and CDR2 is SVGIG (reference sequence). CDR3 length equals 13 residues. The germline V and J ends were trimmed by 3 bases and 9 bases, with 15 bases remaining between them. CDR3 bases: TGTGCCTGGAGCGGGGTCGAAGGACCTGAGCAGTTCTTC. Amino acids: CAWSGVEGPEQFF.

The chain uses TRBV11-2 and TRBJ2-1; no reliable D call. The CDR3 is 15 amino acids. The germline CDR1 and CDR2 sequences are SGHAT and FQNNGV. The V gene lost 1 base and the J gene lost 6 bases, with 13 bases spanning the gap. The CDR3 DNA reads TGTGCCAGCAGCTTAGCGGGTGGTCCGGGCAATGAGCAGTTCTTC. As protein: CASSLAGGPGNEQFF.

Comment on this clone: Other DNA variants within this sample encode the same CDR3. This chain connects TRBV6-1 to TRBJ1-5; the D is unclear. CDR3 length: 12 amino acids. The germline V gene has CDR1 MNHNS and CDR2 SASEGT. V gave up 1 base and J gave up 6 bases, with 4 bases separating them. The CDR3 is CASSEVGQPQHF. In nucleotides, the CDR3 is TGTGCCAGCAGTGAAGTGGGTCAGCCCCAGCATTTT.

CDR3 residues: CASSFGGGQETQYF. The CDR3 DNA follows: TGTGCCAGCAGCTTTGGCGGGGGTCAAGAGACCCAGTACTTC. This chain uses TRBV5-4 with TRBJ2-5, with 7 bases aligning to TRBD2. The CDR3 loop spans 14 amino acids. Unmatched junction bases numbered 3, after V lost 2 bases and J lost 2 bases. Looked up from germline, CDR1 is SGHNT and CDR2 is YYREEE (reference sequence).

This rearrangement joins TRBV19 to TRBJ2-7; D perhaps matches TRBD2 (5 bases). Trimming cost V 5 bases and J 1 base, with 15 bases left between them. The length of the CDR3 is 15 residues. Per the germline V gene, CDR1 is LNHDA and CDR2 is SQIVND (reference sequence). The CDR3 spells CASSWTSEASYEQYF. The CDR3 coding sequence is TGTGCCAGTAGTTGGACCTCGGAGGCTTCCTACGAGCAGTACTTC.

V and J are TRBV19 and TRBJ1-2, with a weak D call TRBD1 (6 bases). The V gene's germline CDR1 is LNHDA and CDR2 SQIVND (reference sequence). This CDR3 comprises 15 residues. Deletions cut 4 bases from V and 3 bases from J, with 15 bases between. This CDR3 is CASSTVMTGDYGYTF. The DNA of the CDR3 is TGTGCCAGTAGTACTGTAATGACAGGAGACTATGGCTACACCTTC.

This chain links TRBV11-2 with TRBJ2-7; 10 bases fit TRBD1. The length of the CDR3 is 15 residues. With 5 bases clipped from V and 3 bases from J, the junction kept 7 bases outside the gene matches. CDR1 SGHAT and CDR2 FQNNGV come from the germline V gene. The DNA for the CDR3 is TGTGCCAGCAGCCCGGACAGGGGGAGAAACTACGAGCAGTACTTC. This gives the protein CASSPDRGRNYEQYF.

This clone was counted once. The chain employs TRBV29-1 and TRBJ2-1; tentatively, D is TRBD2 (6 bases). CDR1 is SQVTM, CDR2 ANQGSEA, per germline. This CDR3 comprises 11 residues. V was trimmed by 7 bases and J by 15 bases, leaving 19 bases between them. CDR3 in amino acids: CSGVGSEGGFF. The CDR3 nucleotides read TGCAGCGGCGTTGGGTCCGAGGGAGGGTTCTTC.

This clone was found once. The chain carries TRBV6-5 and TRBJ2-7; TRBD1 matches 10 bases. The CDR3 is 16 residues long. Germline V CDR1 and CDR2: MNHEY, SVGAGI. Trimming took 0 bases from V and 7 from J; bases not matched to a gene: 9. CDR3 sequence (DNA): TGTGCCAGCAGTTACTCGAGACAGGGGGCTTTCGGGGAGCAGTACTTC. This translates into CASSYSRQGAFGEQYF.

The J gene is TRBJ2-5, the V gene TRBV2, with a weak D call TRBD2 (7 bases). From germline, CDR1 is SNHLY and CDR2 FYNNEI. V gave up 3 bases and J gave up 4 bases, with 12 bases separating them. CDR3 length: 14 amino acids. CDR3 nucleotide sequence: TGTGCCAGCAGTGAGCATAGGGGGGGAGAGACCCAGTACTTC. This translates into CASSEHRGGETQYF.

The CDR3 nucleotides are TGTGCCAGCAGTGAATTGTACGTTGGTAGGGGCTCCTACGAGCAGTACTTC. This translates into CASSELYVGRGSYEQYF. The chain carries TRBV6-1 and TRBJ2-7; TRBD1 might be the D (5 bases). CDR3 size: 17 residues. Germline loops: CDR1 MNHNS, CDR2 SASEGT. Deletions cut 2 bases from V and 0 bases from J, with 17 bases between.

The chain is built from TRBV28 and TRBJ2-1; D perhaps matches TRBD2 (5 bases). This CDR3 has 15 amino acids. Germline CDR1 reads MDHEN; CDR2 reads SYDVKM. Trimming stripped 1 base from V and 1 base from J, with 8 bases between. CDR3 nucleotide sequence: TGTGCCAGCAGTTTATATACGGGGTCCTACAATGAGCAGTTCTTC. The encoded protein is CASSLYTGSYNEQFF.